This passage covers 21 T cell receptor beta chains from one sample sequenced in a study of tumor-infiltrating lymphocytes in primary liver carcinoma (dated by TCRdb to about 2017). Total RNA and DNA were co-extracted from around 20-30 mg of bulk tissue with the AllPrep DNA/RNA mini kit, without cell sorting. TCRdb shows the sequencer as Illumina HiSeq 2500. Starting from approximately 500 ng total RNA, TCRbeta-specific cDNA was produced by reverse transcription with a constant-region primer and ProtoScript II reverse transcriptase. Construction of the TCRbeta libraries relied on three nested rounds of multiplex PCR, following a slightly modified ARM-PCR procedure. Multiplex TRBV1-TRBV30 forward primers and a Cbeta reverse primer were used in the first two PCR rounds, each of which was run for 9 to 11 cycles. TCRdb itself trimmed the public reads at Q25 with fastp, ran MiXCR and retained productive beta chains. Here each entry gathers all rows of one CDR3 protein and keeps the most common genes and DNA. Across this sample there are 100,000 or so distinct CDR3 sequences, with approximately 70% seen only once. Around 10% of the sample belongs to the ten largest clones.

Sequencing was carried out using liver tumor tissue from sampling region 2. The cell subset or site label on this specimen signifies: tumor region T2, inferior pole. The source is a woman aged 55 to 70 with primary liver carcinoma and hepatitis B virus infection.

The CDR3 nucleotides are TGTGCCTTGAGCGATTCACTAGGGCCGCGGTATTTT. Translating it yields CALSDSLGPRYF. The genes are TRBV30 and TRBJ2-3; a possible D gene is TRBD2 (5 bases). The germline V and J ends were trimmed by 7 bases and 14 bases, with 22 bases remaining between them. This CDR3 is 12 amino acids long. Germline CDR1 GTSNPN, CDR2 SVGIG (reference sequence).

Ten or more counts support this clonotype. V and J are TRBV12-3 or TRBV12-4 and TRBJ2-3; 9 nucleotides match TRBD2. J gave up 2 bases and V 6 bases, and 9 bases lay outside the gene matches. CDR3 length: 16 amino acids. Written as DNA, the CDR3 is TGTGCCAGCAGCCCAGTGGCTAGCGGGACCACAGATACGCAGTATTTT. Translated: CASSPVASGTTDTQYF.

With regard to this clonotype: One end of the junction fails to match germline, which may point to a read error. V usage is TRBV4-2 and J usage is TRBJ1-2, with D possibly being TRBD1 (6 bases). Germline CDR1 LGHNA, CDR2 YNFKEQ. The CDR3 consists of 16 residues. As DNA, the CDR3 is TGTGCCAGCAGTCAAGAACAGGGAAATTGGCTTAGTGGCTACACCTTC. Translating gives CASSQEQGNWLSGYTF.

The gene calls are TRBV11-2 and TRBJ1-5, with 8 nucleotides matching TRBD1. Germline V gives CDR1 SGHAT, CDR2 FQNNGV. V gave up 0 bases and J gave up 9 bases; unmatched junction bases: 7. This CDR3 comprises 15 residues. The CDR3 is CASSLEAQGTGPQHF. The CDR3 DNA sequence: TGTGCCAGCAGCTTAGAAGCACAGGGGACAGGGCCCCAGCATTTT. The variable domain in full, completed from reference TRBV11-2 and TRBJ1-5, reads EAGVAQSPRYKIIEKRQSVAFWCNPISGHATLYWYQQILGQGPKLLIQFQNNGVVDDSQLPKDRFSAERLKGVDSTLKIQPAKLEDSAVYLCASSLEAQGTGPQHFGDGTRLSIL.

In the case of this clonotype: Since the CDR3 does not end with the conserved phenylalanine or tryptophan, this likely comes from a read error. The V call is TRBV4-1, the J call TRBJ1-6; 9 bases line up with TRBD1. The V and J ends lost 1 base and 8 bases, in that order; junction bases with no gene match: 9. The germline V gene encodes CDR1 MGHRA and CDR2 YSYEKL. The CDR3 runs 17 residues. DNA of the CDR3: TGCGCCAGCAGCCAAGTATTGGGACAGGGAGCATATTCACCCCTCCACTAT. Translated: CASSQVLGQGAYSPLHY.

A note on this clonotype: Being one base from a much bigger clone, this may be a read error. The CDR3 loop reads CSSSLRSRLETQYF. The CDR3 coding sequence is TGTTCCAGCAGCCTTCGATCGAGGTTAGAGACCCAGTACTTC. The V gene is TRBV28, the J gene TRBJ2-5; the D is unclear. Germline V gene sequence: CDR1 MDHEN, CDR2 SYDVKM. The CDR3 runs 14 residues.

Comment on this clonotype: The conserved phenylalanine or tryptophan is not found at the CDR3 terminus, so this likely reflects a read error. Because the CDR3's place on the DNA is in doubt, the DNA is left out and the CDR3 is given as listed by TCRdb. The chain carries TRBV6-6 and TRBJ2-2; TRBD1 reflects the table's D call only, with no check against the DNA. The CDR3 is made up of 17 amino acids, end residues included. Germline V CDR1 and CDR2: MNHNY, SVGAGI (reference sequence). CDR3 residues: CASSYSPQTVNTGELFS.

On this clonotype itself: This may stem from a read error, because a much larger clone lies one nucleotide away. The V call is TRBV6-1, the J call TRBJ2-2, with D perhaps TRBD2 (5 bases). The CDR3 spans 13 residues. Germline V gene data show CDR1 as MNHNS and CDR2 as SASEGT. CDR3 nucleotide sequence: TGTTCCAGCGAACTAGTTAGTCCCGGGGAGCTGTTTTTT. Translating gives CSSELVSPGELFF.

Comment on this clonotype: This may stem from a read error, because a much larger clone lies one nucleotide away. The chain is built from TRBV10-3 and TRBJ2-6; 8 nucleotides agree with TRBD1. Germline CDR1 and CDR2: ENHRY and SYGVKD. This CDR3 is 18 amino acids long. CDR3 DNA: TGTGCCATCAGTACATCCGGGACAGGCCTCTCTTGGGCCAACGTCCTGACTTTC. Encoded protein: CAISTSGTGLSWANVLTF.

A remark on this clonotype: A much larger clone lies one base from this, so it may be a read error. CDR3 nucleotides: TGTGTCAGCAGTACCCAAGGGGGGATGAATGAGCAGTTCTTC. Protein sequence: CVSSTQGGMNEQFF. The chain couples TRBV6-2 or TRBV6-3 to TRBJ2-1; D could derive from TRBD1 or TRBD2 (6 bases each). The CDR3 is 14 residues long. Per germline, CDR1 MNHEY and CDR2 SVGEGT.

About this clonotype: This is likely a read error, given that the CDR3 carries no conserved phenylalanine or tryptophan at its end. Because the CDR3's place on the DNA is in doubt, the DNA is left out and the CDR3 is given as listed by TCRdb. V is TRBV11-2 and J is TRBJ2-5; TRBD1, the table's D call, was not compared with the DNA. The CDR3 is 13 residues long, ends included. Germline V gene sequence: CDR1 SGHAT, CDR2 FQNNGV. The CDR3 protein is CASNLDIGDREYL.

This clonotype was seen a handful of times. Germline is not matched at one junction end, which may reflect a read error. The V call is TRBV30, the J call TRBJ2-1, with 12 bases fitting TRBD2. The CDR3 has 15 residues. CDR1 GTSNPN and CDR2 SVGIG come from the germline V gene (reference sequence). This CDR3 is CAWNRLAGVRNERFF. CDR3 nucleotides: TGTGCCTGGAACCGACTAGCGGGAGTGCGCAATGAGCGGTTCTTC. The whole variable domain, remainder taken from reference TRBV30 and TRBJ2-1, is SQTIHQWPATLVQPVGSPLSLECTVEGTSNPNLYWYRQAAGRGLQLLFYSVGIGQISSEVPQNLSASRPQDRQFILSSKKLLLSDSGFYLCAWNRLAGVRNERFFGPGTRLTVL.

This clonotype was observed a single time. This chain uses TRBV12-3 or TRBV12-4 with TRBJ2-7, with TRBD1 matching over 7 bases. J lost 5 bases, V lost 9 bases, and 10 bases had no gene match. The CDR3 runs 13 residues. CDR3 in amino acids: CASRRTRGHEQYF. The CDR3 DNA sequence: TGTGCCAGTAGGAGGACAAGGGGGCACGAGCAGTACTTC.

With regard to this clonotype: The CDR3 does not end in the conserved phenylalanine or tryptophan, so this is likely a read error. This rearrangement joins TRBV29-1 to TRBJ2-7; no reliable D call. The germline gives CDR1 SQVTM, CDR2 ANQGSEA. This CDR3 contains 11 residues. CDR3 nucleotides: TGCAGCATTGAATACAACTACGAGCAGTACCTC. The encoded protein is CSIEYNYEQYL.

To note about this clonotype: A single base separates this from a much larger clone, so it may be a read error. The gene calls are TRBV5-1 and TRBJ2-2; D gene ambiguous. CDR3 length: 15 amino acids. Per germline, CDR1 SGHRS and CDR2 YFSETQ. The CDR3 spells CASSLDNRNTRELFF. CDR3 nucleotide sequence: TGCGCCAGCAGCTTAGATAATAGAAACACCAGGGAGCTGTTTTTT.

For this clonotype: One end of the junction varies from germline; a read error may be responsible. This chain uses TRBV11-2 with TRBJ2-3, with TRBD2 matching over 13 bases. Germline V lookup: CDR1 SGHAT, CDR2 FQNNGV. The CDR3 spans 18 residues. In DNA form, the CDR3 reads TGTGTCAGCAGCCCAGGACTAGCGGGAGCAATACTGACAGATACGCAGTATTTT. This encodes CVSSPGLAGAILTDTQYF.

Comment on this clonotype: No conserved phenylalanine or tryptophan ends this CDR3, so it is likely a read error. The chain uses TRBV28 and TRBJ2-3; 10 bases are shared with TRBD2. Trimming cost V 7 bases and J 2 bases; bases outside gene matches: 6. Germline CDR1 and CDR2: MDHEN and SYDVKM. CDR3 length: 15 residues. CDR3 nucleotide sequence: TGTGCCAGCATCCCAGCGGGAGGGATCACAGATACGCAGTATTTA. As protein: CASIPAGGITDTQYL.

The CDR3 coding sequence is TGTGCCAGTGCATATAGCGGCCCTTCCCATAACGAGCAGTTCTTC. It specifies CASAYSGPSHNEQFF. The J gene is TRBJ2-1, the V gene TRBV11-1; weak D call: TRBD2 (6 bases). The ends were cut back, 9 bases at V and 10 bases at J, with 25 bases in the middle. The germline CDR1 and CDR2 sequences are SGHAT and FQDESV (reference sequence). The CDR3 sequence is 15 residues long.

Comment on this clonotype: An end of the junction does not agree with germline; a read error may underlie this. This rearrangement joins TRBV29-1 to TRBJ2-2; the D call may be TRBD1 or TRBD2 (5 bases each). The V gene's germline CDR1 is SQVTM and CDR2 ANQGSEA. The CDR3 extends over 15 amino acids. CDR3 region: CSVVGVGRRTRELFF. In DNA form, the CDR3 reads TGCAGCGTTGTCGGAGTGGGAAGAAGGACCAGGGAGTTGTTTTTT.

A word on this clonotype: The limits of the CDR3 on the DNA are not certain, so only TCRdb's listed CDR3 is given. The chain carries TRBV6-6 and TRBJ1-2; the table's D call TRBD1 went unverified against the DNA. Germline lookup yields CDR1 MNHNY and CDR2 SVGAGI (reference sequence). The length of the CDR3 is 14 amino acids, counting both ends. This chain's CDR3 is CVSSLGHENYGCTF.

By sample share, this clonotype is medium-sized. The chain is built from TRBV11-2 and TRBJ2-7; D uncertain. Per the germline V gene, CDR1 is SGHAT and CDR2 is FQNNGV. The CDR3 consists of 12 residues. V dropped 2 bases and J dropped 6 bases, with 8 bases sitting between them. CDR3 protein: CASSLNSREQYF. DNA of the CDR3: TGTGCCAGCAGCTTAAACAGCCGCGAGCAGTACTTC.